This T cell receptor (beta chain) was sequenced for a study of cytomegalovirus exposure and HLA in healthy donors. For the study at large: Clustering assigned 81% of the roughly 380 genotyped donors to the Caucasian-associated ancestry cluster.

After removal of 5 bases from V and 10 bases from J, the junction contained 6 bases not matched to a gene. The length of the CDR3 is 14 residues. The germline V gene encodes CDR1 SGHVS and CDR2 FNYEAQ. Whole-study findings and limits: The classifier, whose performance was assessed in both the original and validation cohorts, reportedly diagnosed cytomegalovirus status with high specificity and sensitivity.

Notes on this clone: The target antigen is unknown.

The PCR had 60 Vbeta and 13 Jbeta primers. Using immunoSEQ multiplex PCR, the repertoire was profiled, and TCRdb retains in-frame clones only, with some absent. This repertoire comprises 45,000 to 70,000 clones; its ten largest clones make up 12%. The sequence was collected from a woman aged 25 to 39 in good health and CMV-seropositive. Material: PBMCs. The chain is built from TRBV7-6 and TRBJ1-6, with 9 bases identical to TRBD1. The CDR3 sequence is CASSPGTGYSPLHF. CDR3 DNA sequence: TGTGCCAGCAGCCCCGGGACAGGGTACTCACCCCTCCACTTT.